The sequence of this TCR beta chain was determined in a study of blood T cells in healthy people across ages. This CDR3 has 10 amino acids. V was pared by 3 bases and J by 7 bases, with 7 bases between. Germline V gene data show CDR1 as DFQATT and CDR2 as SNEGSKA (reference sequence). Comment on this clonotype: Given a much more abundant clone one base away, this may be a read error.

Alongside a J-beta primer mix, a sample-barcoded 5' primer served in a second PCR lasting roughly 7 to 11 cycles. Via MiXCR, TCRdb re-called the 5' RACE reads, giving one row per CDR3 protein. The sample lists hundreds of thousands of distinct CDR3 sequences; approximately 30% were seen once. Collection of around 10 milliliters of peripheral blood was performed for each donor. The sequencing input was blood. The chain links TRBV20-1 to TRBJ2-7, with D uncertain. The TCR comes from a woman aged 80 or over in good health. The CDR3 spells CSARRNEQYF. The CDR3 coding sequence is TGCAGTGCTAGGAGGAATGAGCAGTACTTC.